This passage covers 20 T cell receptor beta chains from one sample sequenced in a study of T cells expressing NK-cell markers. TCRdb reprocessed the 5' RACE reads and keeps a single row for each CDR3 protein, giving no DNA. Recorded for this sample: some 450,000 distinct CDR3 sequences. The sample taken for sequencing was blood T cells: a sorted CD56 or NKG2C T cell subset, CD4+ or CD8+ T cells, or bulk PBMC T cells (not recorded which). The receptors stem from a woman between 18 and 70 years old in good health.

The chain combines TRBV10-3 with TRBJ2-7; TCRdb picks TRBD1, but there is no DNA to check that call. This CDR3 contains 14 residues. Germline V gene data show CDR1 as ENHRY and CDR2 as SYGVKD. This chain's CDR3 is CAIRQGAGPNEQYF.

This sequence joins TRBV27 and TRBJ1-5. This CDR3 is 14 amino acids long. Per the germline V gene, CDR1 is MNHEY and CDR2 is SMNVEV (reference sequence). CDR3 loop: CASSRGTTHQPQHF.

This rearrangement joins TRBV20-1 to TRBJ2-7; there is no DNA to check the TCRdb D call of TRBD1. CDR1 DFQATT and CDR2 SNEGSKA come from the germline V gene (reference sequence). CDR3 length equals 13 residues. The CDR3 sequence is CSAAGTGSYEQYF.

This chain uses TRBV12-3 or TRBV12-4 with TRBJ2-5; without DNA, the TCRdb call of TRBD1 cannot be checked. CDR3 length: 15 amino acids. The CDR3 protein is CASSQGQGGQETQYF.

This sequence joins TRBV7-6 and TRBJ2-7; the D call from TCRdb, TRBD2, cannot be confirmed without DNA. The length of the CDR3 is 14 residues. The V gene's germline CDR1 is SGHVS and CDR2 FNYEAQ. CDR3 residues: CASSLAGGNYEQYF.

This sequence joins TRBV7-8 and TRBJ2-3; absent DNA, TCRdb's TRBD1 call cannot be checked. The CDR3 has 17 residues. Germline V gives CDR1 SGHVS, CDR2 FQNEAQ. This chain's CDR3 is CASSRPGTGVRTDTQYF.

The rearrangement links TRBV7-2 to TRBJ2-3; the TRBD1 assignment by TCRdb is unverifiable without DNA. Looked up from germline, CDR1 is SGHTA and CDR2 is FQGNSA. The CDR3 runs 13 residues. The CDR3 region is CASSFDRSRTQYF.

J is TRBJ2-2 and V is TRBV29-1; as DNA is missing, the TRBD1 call by TCRdb cannot be tested. This CDR3 spans 15 amino acids. Looked up from germline, CDR1 is SQVTM and CDR2 is ANQGSEA. The CDR3 loop is CSVREQGANTGELFF.

This sequence joins TRBV7-2 and TRBJ2-1; TCRdb gives TRBD2 as the D gene, but with no DNA this cannot be confirmed. Germline V CDR1 and CDR2: SGHTA, FQGNSA. The CDR3 has 16 residues. The CDR3 loop is CASSERRLAGYNEQFF.

The chain joins TRBV28 to TRBJ2-3; absent DNA, TCRdb's TRBD1 call cannot be checked. CDR1 and CDR2 from the germline V gene are MDHEN and SYDVKM. CDR3 length: 15 amino acids. The CDR3 spells CASSLGGGGADTQYF.

This chain uses TRBV20-1 with TRBJ2-7. Germline CDR1 is DFQATT and CDR2 is SNEGSKA (reference sequence). This CDR3 comprises 14 residues. This CDR3 reads CSADLEISSYEQYF.

This chain connects TRBV19 to TRBJ1-3. Germline V gene sequence: CDR1 LNHDA, CDR2 SQIVND (reference sequence). The CDR3 has 15 residues. CDR3 in amino acids: CASSITVEPGNTIYF. Full variable domain (rest looked up from reference TRBV19 and TRBJ1-3): DGGITQSPKYLFRKEGQNVTLSCEQNLNHDAMYWYRQDPGQGLRLIYYSQIVNDFQKGDIAEGYSVSREKKESFPLTVTSAQKNPTAFYLCASSITVEPGNTIYFGEGSWLTVV.

The rearrangement joins TRBV6-5 to TRBJ2-2; the D call of TRBD2 rests on TCRdb alone, since no DNA is present to check it. This CDR3 is 17 amino acids long. The germline V gene has CDR1 MNHEY and CDR2 SVGAGI. CDR3 loop: CASSSRQGGGSAGELFF.

The rearrangement uses TRBV5-1 and TRBJ2-1; TCRdb gives TRBD1 as the D gene, but with no DNA this cannot be confirmed. The CDR3 consists of 14 residues. Germline values: CDR1 SGHRS, CDR2 YFSETQ. CDR3 in amino acids: CASRGQGPYNEQFF.

The chain couples TRBV12-3 or TRBV12-4 to TRBJ2-2; TCRdb indicates TRBD1, and absent DNA this call remains unverified. There are 15 residues in the CDR3. CDR3 amino acids: CASRPGQGSTGELFF.

This chain links TRBV27 with TRBJ2-1; TCRdb's D gene call, TRBD2, goes unchecked for lack of DNA. The CDR3 is 16 residues long. The germline CDR1 and CDR2 sequences are MNHEY and SMNVEV (reference sequence). The CDR3 loop reads CASSRISVRSYNEQFF.

This chain connects TRBV5-6 to TRBJ2-1. Germline CDR1 is SGHDT and CDR2 is YYEEEE. CDR3 length: 16 amino acids. CDR3 loop: CASSFTSGGAYNEQFF.

The chain is built from TRBV4-2 and TRBJ2-7. Germline V gives CDR1 LGHNA, CDR2 YNFKEQ. The CDR3 runs 14 residues. The CDR3 reads CASSQDPLSYEQYF.

This rearrangement joins TRBV29-1 to TRBJ1-1. CDR3 length: 13 residues. Germline V CDR1 and CDR2: SQVTM, ANQGSEA. CDR3 in amino acids: CSVDQLSSTEAFF.

The chain has TRBV20-1 and TRBJ2-7; the TCRdb call, TRBD2, lacks DNA for checking. The germline gives CDR1 DFQATT, CDR2 SNEGSKA (reference sequence). The CDR3 spans 13 residues. This CDR3 is CSAESGLSYEQYF.